This entry describes one T cell receptor (beta chain). Other DNA sequences in this specimen translate into the identical CDR3. Clones were read by immunoSEQ multiplex PCR, and TCRdb kept only the in-frame ones, dropping some. The sample has over 50,000 clones, over 75% seen once; the top ten hold less than 20%. These data originate in a study of PD-1 blockade in classical Hodgkin lymphoma. The V gene's germline CDR1 is KGHSH and CDR2 LQKENI. The CDR3 loop spans 14 amino acids. Trimming took off 2 bases at V and 0 bases at J, with 8 bases between the two ends. Relapse was seen in all patients after autologous stem cell transplantation, and brentuximab vedotin exposure was variable.

V gene TRBV18 combines with J gene TRBJ2-7; D not certain. This sequence was found in a human donor with classical Hodgkin lymphoma. The sequences come from peripheral blood mononuclear cells (PBMCs), collected at baseline. The CDR3 protein is CASSPGQSSYEQYF. The CDR3 region has the DNA TGTGCCAGCTCACCAGGGCAGAGCTCCTACGAGCAGTACTTC.